This T cell receptor beta chain came from a study of blood T cell repertoires in COVID-19. Trimming took 7 bases from V and 9 from J, leaving 23 bases between them. This CDR3 has 15 amino acids. Germline V gene lookup returns CDR1 SGDLS and CDR2 YYNGEE. TCRdb's copy holds only in-frame clones and misses some; the assay was immunoSEQ multiplex PCR. The sample carries 40,000 to 55,000 clones, 70% to 90% recorded once. This chain links TRBV9 with TRBJ2-1; possibly TRBD2 for D (7 bases). Input material: peripheral blood. The receptor was derived from a man aged 50 or older with active COVID-19. CDR3 coding DNA: TGTGCCAGCCAGACGGGACCTAGCCGGGGGGCTGAGCAGTTCTTC. Protein sequence: CASQTGPSRGAEQFF.